This is a list of T cell receptor beta chains from one sample in a study of T cell responses to AZD1222 COVID-19 vaccine. Sequencing was performed with immunoSEQ multiplex PCR; in TCRdb, only in-frame clones are kept and a portion is missing. Here the sample spans roughly 80,000 clones, just over 90% being singletons. Specimen: peripheral blood, collected on day 0 of MenACWY control vaccination. Source of these receptors: an adult in good health. Both conserved end residues are part of each CDR3. The D gene is left open where the match is weak. Only part of the rows carry a size: once, few, many, or a class if the clone is expanded.

D gene	V gene	J gene	clone size	CDR3 DNA	CDR3 protein
NA	TRBV6-2/TRBV6-3	TRBJ2-4	once	TGTGCCAGCAGTTACCGGGGACCCAAAAACATTCAGTACTTC	CASSYRGPKNIQYF
NA	TRBV11-2	TRBJ1-4	NA	TGTGCCAGCAGCTTAGACACATCCGGGGGACTGTTTTTT	CASSLDTSGGLFF
NA	TRBV5-1	TRBJ2-5	NA	TGCGCCAGCAGCTTGACAGTTGGGCAAGAGACCCAGTACTTC	CASSLTVGQETQYF
NA	TRBV7-2	TRBJ1-5	NA	TGTGCCAGCAGCTTAATGGGCCGGAACAGCAATCAGCCCCAGCATTTT	CASSLMGRNSNQPQHF
NA	TRBV7-9	TRBJ2-1	NA	TGTGCCAGCAGCTTGAGGGCGGGCAATGAGCAGTTCTTC	CASSLRAGNEQFF
TRBD1	TRBV4-1	TRBJ1-1	NA	TGCGCCAGCAGCCTGCTTCCGGGACAGGGGAGGAAGGACACTGAAGCTTTCTTT	CASSLLPGQGRKDTEAFF
NA	TRBV5-8	TRBJ2-7	NA	TGTGCCAGCAGCTTGGTAGCTTACGAGCAGTACTTC	CASSLVAYEQYF
NA	TRBV5-4	TRBJ2-7	NA	TGTGCCAGCAGCTTGGTGGCCGGCTCCTACGAGCAGTACTTC	CASSLVAGSYEQYF
NA	TRBV5-1	TRBJ2-1	once	TGCGCCAGCAGCGTTCGGGAGCCGGGAGCTAGGTCCCTCTTC	CASSVREPGARSLF
NA	TRBV15	TRBJ1-1	NA	TGTGCCACCAGCAGAGAGATGGCACTGAACACTGAAGCTTTCTTT	CATSREMALNTEAFF
NA	TRBV30	TRBJ1-3	NA	TGTGCCTGGAGTGTATTTAGGACAGCCTTGGGGAACACCATATATTTT	CAWSVFRTALGNTIYF
NA	TRBV6-5	TRBJ1-1	NA	TGTGCCAGCAGTCCAAGAGGGGAGACTGAAGCTTTCTTT	CASSPRGETEAFF
NA	TRBV7-8	TRBJ2-2	NA	TGTGCCAGCAGCCTCCGGGACGTAGAGAACACCGGGGAGCTGTTTTTT	CASSLRDVENTGELFF
NA	TRBV28	TRBJ2-7	NA	TGTGCCAGCAGTTTAGGCAGAGCCTACGAGCAGTACTTC	CASSLGRAYEQYF
NA	TRBV21-1	TRBJ1-2	NA	TGTGCCAGCAGCAGGGGACAGTACTATGGCTACACCTTC	CASSRGQYYGYTF
NA	TRBV5-1	TRBJ1-5	NA	TGCGCCAGCAGCTTTGATCAGCCCCAGCATTTT	CASSFDQPQHF
TRBD1	TRBV19	TRBJ2-5	NA	TGTGCCAGTAGTATAGGACAGGGCCAAGAGACCCAGTACTTC	CASSIGQGQETQYF
TRBD1	TRBV10-2	TRBJ1-5	NA	TGCGCCAGCACAACGACAGGGAATCAGCCCCAGCATTTT	CASTTTGNQPQHF
TRBD2	TRBV15	TRBJ2-7	NA	TGTGCCACCAGCAGAGATCTTCCTCTAGCGGGAGCTTCCGAGCAGTACTTC	CATSRDLPLAGASEQYF
NA	TRBV6-5	TRBJ1-1	NA	TGTGCCATTAGGGCCGAACAGGGCATGAACACTGAAGCTTTCTTT	CAIRAEQGMNTEAFF
NA	TRBV6-5	TRBJ1-1	once	TGTGCCAGCAGTTACGAGGGGAGACTGAACACTGAAGCTTTCTTT	CASSYEGRLNTEAFF
TRBD2	TRBV12-3/TRBV12-4	TRBJ2-1	NA	TGTGCCAGCAGTTTCGGGGATAGCGGGCGGTTCTTC	CASSFGDSGRFF
NA	TRBV5-6	TRBJ1-1	NA	TGTGCCAGCAGCCAATACAGGGCAGAAGGAGCTTTCTTT	CASSQYRAEGAFF
NA	TRBV11-2	TRBJ2-6	NA	TGTGCCAGCAGCTCCCTCTTGTCTACTTCCTCTGGGGCCAACGTCCTGACTTTC	CASSSLLSTSSGANVLTF
TRBD2	TRBV6-5	TRBJ2-1	NA	TGTGCCAGCAGTTACGGAGCGGGAGTTAATGAGCAGTTCTTC	CASSYGAGVNEQFF
NA	TRBV30	TRBJ1-3	NA	TGTGCCTGGAGCCCCCTGGGGACCATATATTTT	CAWSPLGTIYF
NA	TRBV12-3/TRBV12-4	TRBJ2-6	few	TGTGCCAGCATCCAGGGTGGGGCCAACGTCCTGACTTTC	CASIQGGANVLTF
NA	TRBV27	TRBJ2-4	NA	TGTGCCAGCAGTTTAGGGGGGTTTGGATCTGTTCAGTACTTC	CASSLGGFGSVQYF
TRBD2	TRBV7-9	TRBJ2-1	NA	TGTGCCAGCAGCTTCGGGACTACCGTTGGGGAGCAGTTCTTC	CASSFGTTVGEQFF
NA	TRBV11-3	TRBJ2-7	NA	TGTGCCAGCAGTGGGTCTTCCTACGAGCAGTACTTC	CASSGSSYEQYF
NA	TRBV11-3	TRBJ2-7	few	TGTGCCAGCAGCTTAGATCCGGGCAGCCGCTACGAGCAGTACTTC	CASSLDPGSRYEQYF